This T cell receptor beta chain originates from a study of blood T cell repertoires in COVID-19. As for the study in general: The origin of the acute and convalescent COVID-19 samples was the United States, Italy and Spain. T cells, B-cell-depleted T cells, or PBMCs provided the cDNA or gDNA that served as material.

The CDR3 is 16 amino acids. Germline CDR1 and CDR2: SGHNT and YENEEA. The J segment lost 0 bases and the V segment lost 1 base, leaving 2 bases of the junction unmatched. Produced via immunoSEQ multiplex PCR; TCRdb's table is partial and in-frame only. The data hold about 150,000 clones, with approximately 85% observed a single time. This chain links TRBV11-3 with TRBJ2-1, with 8 bases fitting TRBD1. The material sequenced was peripheral blood. The sequence was collected from a man in his sixties with COVID-19, enrolled during active disease. CDR3 loop: CASSLAGGASYNEQFF. The DNA of the CDR3 is TGTGCCAGCAGCTTAGCAGGGGGCGCCTCCTACAATGAGCAGTTCTTC.